A selection of T cell receptor beta chains follows, all from one sample in a study of T cells in Graves' hyperthyroidism and ophthalmopathy. TCRdb passed the multiplex PCR reads through MiXCR, listing each CDR3 protein once. The data show about 560,000 distinct CDR3 sequences, 40% to 55% seen once. Sequencing was carried out using peripheral blood or thyroid tissue (not recorded which). All receptors come from a woman younger than 35 with Graves' hyperthyroidism. The CDR3 runs from the conserved cysteine through the conserved F or W. A D gene is named only where the DNA matches it firmly. A row's size may be missing; if present it is once, few, many or a size class.

. TRBJ1-2 . TRBV12-3/TRBV12-4 CASSLLAGSGYGYTF TGTGCCAGCAGTTTACTAGCGGGCAGTGGTTATGGCTACACCTTC
. TRBJ1-1 . TRBV19 CASSSARATEAFF TGTGCCAGCAGCTCCGCCCGGGCCACTGAAGCTTTCTTT
. TRBJ2-5 TRBD2 TRBV7-2 CASSLAGLGGETQYF TGTGCCAGCAGCTTAGCGGGACTAGGGGGGGAGACCCAGTACTTC
once TRBJ1-2 . TRBV29-1 CSGSGANYGYTF TGCAGCGGTAGCGGTGCTAACTATGGCTACACCTTC
. TRBJ2-3 . TRBV24-1 CATSDAGYTDTQYF TGTGCCACCAGTGATGCCGGGTACACAGATACGCAGTATTTT
many TRBJ2-7 TRBD2 TRBV15 CATSSRRTSGRAGSYEQYF TGTGCCACCAGCAGTAGGAGGACTAGCGGGAGGGCCGGGTCCTACGAGCAGTACTTC
few TRBJ2-6 . TRBV7-9 CASSLERTAGANVLTF TGTGCCAGCAGCTTGGAACGCACAGCTGGGGCCAACGTCCTGACTTTC
. TRBJ1-2 . TRBV7-9 CASSLDRLNGHTF TGTGCCAGCAGCTTAGACAGGCTGAATGGCCACACCTTC
. TRBJ2-5 . TRBV7-6 CATDDGSMFETQYF TGTGCCACCGACGACGGGAGTATGTTTGAGACCCAGTACTTC
many TRBJ2-5 . TRBV24-1 CATSSSGWETQYF TGTGCCACCAGTTCCAGCGGGTGGGAGACCCAGTACTTC
few TRBJ1-4 . TRBV2 CASWGGELTEKLFF TGTGCCAGCTGGGGAGGGGAACTTACCGAAAAACTGTTTTTT
many TRBJ2-1 . TRBV10-3 CAISEQGYEQFF TGTGCCATCAGTGAACAGGGTTACGAGCAGTTCTTC
few TRBJ1-2 . TRBV7-9 CASSLAPGDNYGYTF TGTGCCAGCAGCTTAGCCCCAGGGGACAACTATGGCTACACCTTC
. TRBJ1-1 TRBD1 TRBV5-1 CASSGGQGNAEAFF TGCGCCAGCAGCGGGGGACAGGGAAACGCTGAAGCTTTCTTT
. TRBJ1-1 . TRBV7-3 CASSQDMGAAAEAFF TGCGCCAGCAGCCAAGATATGGGGGCGGCAGCTGAAGCTTTCTTT
. TRBJ2-2 . TRBV7-2 CASRAKVVGHLNTGELFF TGTGCCAGCAGGGCAAAAGTGGTCGGACATCTGAACACCGGGGAGCTGTTTTTT
few TRBJ1-2 TRBD1 TRBV7-9 CASRGQGGNYGYTF TGTGCCAGCAGGGGACAGGGAGGAAACTATGGCTACACCTTC
. TRBJ1-2 . TRBV25-1 CASQNHDRLHYGYTF TGTGCCAGCCAAAACCACGACAGGCTCCACTATGGCTACACCTTC
. TRBJ1-4 . TRBV20-1 CSARGASSNEKLFF TGCAGTGCTAGAGGCGCCTCGTCTAATGAAAAACTGTTTTTT
. TRBJ2-5 . TRBV2 CAGGFRSETQYF TGTGCCGGGGGGTTCAGATCAGAGACCCAGTACTTC
once TRBJ2-5 TRBD2 TRBV24-1 CASRILAVEETHYF TGTGCCAGCAGAATCCTAGCGGTCGAAGAGACCCATTACTTC
. TRBJ1-6 . TRBV25-1 CASSDNSGWNNSPLHF TGTGCCAGCAGTGATAACTCAGGGTGGAATAATTCACCCCTCCACTTT
many TRBJ1-6 TRBD1 TRBV7-9 CASSFPGGDSPLHF TGTGCCAGCAGCTTCCCAGGGGGCGATTCACCCCTCCACTTT
. TRBJ1-5 . TRBV7-4 CASRKGGGNQPQHF TGTGCCAGCAGAAAGGGGGGAGGCAATCAGCCCCAGCATTTT
. TRBJ1-4 . TRBV25-1 CASRGVKNEKLFF TGTGCCAGCAGGGGAGTTAAAAATGAAAAACTGTTTTTT
. TRBJ2-2 . TRBV7-9 CASSFAQGIGELFF TGTGCCAGCAGTTTCGCGCAGGGCATCGGGGAGCTGTTTTTT
many TRBJ2-7 . TRBV7-8 CASSSYRSYEQYF TGTGCCAGCAGCTCTTACAGAAGCTACGAGCAGTACTTC
. TRBJ1-1 . TRBV7-9 CASSQAGTTEAFF TGCGCCAGCAGCCAAGCGGGGACCACTGAAGCTTTCTTT
few TRBJ2-7 TRBD2 TRBV29-1 CSVVLGGGTYEQYF TGCAGCGTTGTCTTGGGCGGGGGTACCTACGAGCAGTACTTC
. TRBJ2-3 TRBD2 TRBV7-3 CASSLTTYGGASTDTQYF TGTGCCAGCAGCTTAACCACGTACGGGGGGGCCTCTACAGATACGCAGTATTTT
. TRBJ2-7 . TRBV19 CASSQGVRKVAYEQYF TGTGCCAGCAGCCAAGGTGTCAGGAAGGTCGCCTACGAGCAGTACTTC
many TRBJ1-4 . TRBV2 CATSWTRAWEKLFF TGTGCCACATCCTGGACGAGGGCTTGGGAAAAACTGTTTTTT